This T cell receptor beta chain came from a study of blood T cell repertoires in COVID-19. CDR1 is MDHEN and CDR2 is SYDVKM in the germline V gene. Trimming took 5 bases from V and 7 from J; bases not matched to a gene: 5. The length of the CDR3 is 14 residues. Only in-frame clones appear in the TCRdb table, and some are missing; sequencing was by immunoSEQ multiplex PCR. The table lists about 59,000 clones, roughly 78% of them singletons. Sequencing was done on a sample of peripheral blood. V gene TRBV28 combines with J gene TRBJ1-6, with TRBD1 identical over 7 bases. The receptor was isolated from a man aged 55 to 70 with acute or convalescent COVID-19. The CDR3: CASSPPTGNSPLHF. The CDR3 nucleotides read TGTGCCAGCAGTCCCCCGACAGGGAATTCACCCCTCCACTTT. Drawing the rest from reference TRBV28 and TRBJ1-6, the complete variable domain is DVKVTQSSRYLVKRTGEKVFLECVQDMDHENMFWYRQDPGLGLRLIYFSYDVKMKEKGDIPEGYSVSREKKERFSLILESASTNQTSMYLCASSPPTGNSPLHFGNGTRLTVT.